The source of this T cell receptor beta chain is a study of T-cell reconstitution after alpha-beta-depleted transplantation in children. V trimming: 8 bases; J trimming: 5 bases; junction bases outside the gene matches: 9. The CDR3 consists of 15 residues. The germline CDR1 and CDR2 sequences are SGHTA and FQGNSA. For this clonotype: Its antigen remains unidentified.

It was with unique molecular identifiers that the TCRbeta library was prepared. TCRdb re-called the PCR reads through MiXCR, storing one row per CDR3 protein. The repertoire consists of roughly 120,000 distinct CDR3 sequences, with 23% occurring once and the leading ten covering over 9.5%. Findings and limits, study-wide: Several hundred expanded graft clones reportedly supplied alpha-beta T cells about two months after transplant.

The source was PBMCs, mostly from graft donor cells, collected 180 days after TCRalphabeta/CD19-depleted stem cell transplant. The TCR comes from a male patient aged 2 to 9 who had a stem cell transplant for chronic granulomatous disease, so the T cells may come from the graft donor. V gene TRBV7-2 combines with J gene TRBJ2-5, with 12 bases aligning to TRBD2. The CDR3 is CASGPQTSGGETQYF. CDR3 DNA: TGTGCCAGCGGACCCCAGACTAGCGGGGGTGAGACCCAGTACTTC.